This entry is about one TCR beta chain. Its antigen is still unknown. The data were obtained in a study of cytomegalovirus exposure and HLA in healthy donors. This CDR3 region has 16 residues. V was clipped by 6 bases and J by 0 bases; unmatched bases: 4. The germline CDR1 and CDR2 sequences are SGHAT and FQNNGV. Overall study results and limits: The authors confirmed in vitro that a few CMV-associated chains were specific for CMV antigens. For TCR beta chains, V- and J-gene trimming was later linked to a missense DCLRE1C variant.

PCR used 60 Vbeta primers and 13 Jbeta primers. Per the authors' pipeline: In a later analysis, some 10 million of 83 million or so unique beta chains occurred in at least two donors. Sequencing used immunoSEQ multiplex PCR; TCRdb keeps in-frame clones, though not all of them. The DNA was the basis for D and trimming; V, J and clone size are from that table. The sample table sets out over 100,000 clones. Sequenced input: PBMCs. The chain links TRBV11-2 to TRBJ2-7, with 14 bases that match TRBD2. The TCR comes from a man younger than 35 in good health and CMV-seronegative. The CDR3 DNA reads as TGTGCCAGCAGAGGACTAGCGGGGGGCCGCTCCTACGAGCAGTACTTC. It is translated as CASRGLAGGRSYEQYF.